This T cell receptor beta chain was profiled in a study of blood T cell repertoires in COVID-19. For the study at large: Acute-phase and convalescent COVID-19 samples originated in the United States, Italy and Spain. The analysed material was cDNA or gDNA that came from T cells, B-cell-depleted T cells, or PBMCs.

Authors' data handling: Counts of nucleated cells, estimated from reference gene primer amplification, were obtained. TCRdb keeps only in-frame clones here, not all; method: immunoSEQ multiplex PCR. V, J and clone size are those of that table, while D and trimming were read from the DNA. The sample has 25,000 to 30,000 clones; about 90% are singletons. This CDR3 has 15 residues. V was trimmed by 4 bases and J by 1 base, leaving 13 bases between them. CDR1 is SNHLY, CDR2 FYNNEI, per germline. The sequencing sample was made of peripheral blood. The source of this sequence is a human donor in a cohort sampled during active COVID-19. The V and J genes are TRBV2 and TRBJ2-5, with D perhaps TRBD1 (5 bases). The CDR3 sequence: CASSALGASQETQYF. The CDR3 nucleotides are TGTGCCAGCAGTGCCCTAGGGGCTTCCCAAGAGACCCAGTACTTC.